This T cell receptor beta chain was documented in a study of T cells in Graves' hyperthyroidism and ophthalmopathy. Study findings and constraints: Expanded thyroid clonotypes (above 0.001) were mostly also found in blood. Stable hyperthyroidism and ophthalmopathy were separated using 13 V-J signatures. The model's output predicted ophthalmopathy at a median of roughly 6.9 months prior to onset.

This clonotype was counted many times. Antigen: not known. The germline V and J ends were trimmed by 3 bases and 4 bases, with 10 bases remaining between them. The CDR3 runs to 13 residues. Looked up from germline, CDR1 is SQVTM and CDR2 is ANQGSEA. From RNA transcripts, TCR beta CDR3 regions were amplified. The study used the HTBI primer set for a first-round RT-PCR of the TCR CDR3. A single record per CDR3 protein comes from TCRdb applying MiXCR to the multiplex PCR reads. Found here are 280,000 or so distinct CDR3 sequences, 20% to 25% of them singletons; the top ten hold approximately 30%. The chain is built from TRBV29-1 and TRBJ1-5; perhaps TRBD1 as D (5 bases). The sample consisted of blood. This receptor was taken from a man in his forties or fifties with Graves' hyperthyroidism that later progressed to Graves' ophthalmopathy. CDR3 in amino acids: CSVDAGWNQPQHF. The CDR3 DNA sequence: TGCAGCGTTGATGCAGGGTGGAATCAGCCCCAGCATTTT.